Detailed here is one T cell receptor (beta chain). Its antigen is still unknown. Base qualities are not recorded, but no much larger clone differs from it by a single base. Libraries were built with the immunoSEQ multiplex PCR assay. Not all clones reach the TCRdb copy of this immuneACCESS table, which keeps in-frame sequences only. Checked studies attribute under half of the gap to unresolved V genes and leave the rest unexplained. This sample comprises about 190,000 clones, about 90% of them detected only once. The top ten clonotypes cover over 1.5% of the sample. These data originate in a study of control samples from healthy donors and cancer patients (dated by TCRdb to between 2020 and 2021). At the junction V is shortened by 0 bases and J by 3 bases, with 8 bases in between. Looking up the germline V gene yields CDR1 SGHDT and CDR2 YYEEEE. Its CDR3 holds 14 amino acids, cysteine through phenylalanine. Only the CDR3 part of the read is kept: 42 bases, read in frame from the first base.

Sequencing was carried out using blood. The rearrangement combines TRBV5-6 with TRBJ2-3; no D gene call is confident. The TCR sequence derives from a man aged 25 to 40 in good health. The CDR3 protein: CASSLVMTTDTQYF. Read as DNA, the sequence is TGTGCCAGCAGCTTGGTGATGACGACAGATACGCAGTATTTT.